The T cell receptor (beta chain) under discussion was sequenced for a study of cytomegalovirus exposure and HLA in healthy donors. The CDR3 runs 12 residues. Looked up from germline, CDR1 is MDHEN and CDR2 is SYDVKM. This clone was counted between two and nine times. PCR used 60 Vbeta primers and 13 Jbeta primers. The protocol was immunoSEQ multiplex PCR, while the TCRdb copy is restricted to in-frame clones and leaves out a portion. The repertoire has 90,000 to 120,000 clones, more than 60% of them found once; the top ten carry about 4.4%. This clonotype was sampled from a woman aged 18-29 years in good health and CMV-seropositive. The sequencing input was PBMCs. This chain joins TRBV28 and TRBJ2-5, with TRBD1 as a possible D gene (6 bases). Matching the DNA end better, TRBJ2-7 makes the J call doubtful. As DNA, the CDR3 is TGTGCCAGCAGTAGGGGGTACTACGAGCAGTACTTC. It translates to CASSRGYYEQYF.